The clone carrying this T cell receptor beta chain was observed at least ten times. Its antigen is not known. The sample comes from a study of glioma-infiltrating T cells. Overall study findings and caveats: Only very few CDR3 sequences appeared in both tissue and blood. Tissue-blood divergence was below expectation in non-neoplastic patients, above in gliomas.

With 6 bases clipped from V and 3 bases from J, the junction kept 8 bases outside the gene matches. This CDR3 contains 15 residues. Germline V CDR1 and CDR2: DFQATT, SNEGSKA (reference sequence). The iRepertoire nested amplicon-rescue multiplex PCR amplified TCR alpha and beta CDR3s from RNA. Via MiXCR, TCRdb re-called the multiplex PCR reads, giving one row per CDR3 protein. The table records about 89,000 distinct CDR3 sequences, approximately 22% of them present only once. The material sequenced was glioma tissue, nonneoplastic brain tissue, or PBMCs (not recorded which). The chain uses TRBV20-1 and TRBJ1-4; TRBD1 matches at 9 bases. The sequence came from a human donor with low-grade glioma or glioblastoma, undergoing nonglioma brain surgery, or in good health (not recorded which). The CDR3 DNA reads TGCAGTGCCGGTACAGGGGGCATGGCTAATGAAAAACTGTTTTTT. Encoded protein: CSAGTGGMANEKLFF.